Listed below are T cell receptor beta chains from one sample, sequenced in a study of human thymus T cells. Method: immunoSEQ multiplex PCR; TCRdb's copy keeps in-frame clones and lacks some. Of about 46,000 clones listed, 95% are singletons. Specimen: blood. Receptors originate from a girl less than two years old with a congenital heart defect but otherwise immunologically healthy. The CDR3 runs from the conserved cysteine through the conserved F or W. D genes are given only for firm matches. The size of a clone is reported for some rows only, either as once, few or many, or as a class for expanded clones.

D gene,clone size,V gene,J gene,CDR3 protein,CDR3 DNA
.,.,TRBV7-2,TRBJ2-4,CASSPLAGGPKNIQYF,TGTGCCAGCAGCCCCTTGGCTGGGGGTCCCAAAAACATTCAGTACTTC
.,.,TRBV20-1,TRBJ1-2,CSASPFPF,TGCAGTGCTAGTCCGTTCCCCTTC
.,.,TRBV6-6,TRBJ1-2,CASSYSDSGYGYTF,TGTGCCAGCAGTTACTCGGATTCGGGGTATGGCTACACCTTC
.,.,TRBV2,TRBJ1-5,CASSEGQSRNQPQHF,TGTGCCAGCAGTGAAGGGCAGTCGCGCAATCAGCCCCAGCATTTT
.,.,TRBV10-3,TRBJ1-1,CAICENTEAFF,TGTGCCATCTGCGAGAACACTGAAGCTTTCTTT
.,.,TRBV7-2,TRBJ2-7,CASSLEKRPPSYEQYF,TGTGCCAGCAGCTTAGAGAAGCGCCCCCCTTCCTACGAGCAGTACTTC
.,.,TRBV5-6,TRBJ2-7,CASSLTGHRTYEQYF,TGTGCCAGCAGCTTGACAGGACACCGGACCTACGAGCAGTACTTC
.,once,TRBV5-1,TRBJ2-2,CASSSTGSTGELFF,TGCGCCAGCAGCTCCACAGGTTCCACCGGGGAGCTGTTTTTT
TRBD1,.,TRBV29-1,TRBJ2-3,CSVGQGWTDTQYF,TGCAGCGTAGGACAGGGATGGACAGATACGCAGTATTTT
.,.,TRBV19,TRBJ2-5,CASSIRRDWGEETRYF,TGTGCCAGTAGTATCCGTAGGGACTGGGGGGAAGAGACCCGGTACTTC
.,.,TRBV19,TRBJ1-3,CASRTYSSGNTIYF,TGTGCCAGCCGGACTTACAGCTCTGGAAACACCATATATTTT
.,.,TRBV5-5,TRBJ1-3,CASSSNKRVSGNTIYF,TGTGCCAGCAGCTCCAACAAGAGGGTCTCTGGAAACACCATATATTTT
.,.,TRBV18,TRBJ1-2,CASSPQGYGYTF,TGTGCCAGCTCACCACAGGGCTATGGCTACACCTTC
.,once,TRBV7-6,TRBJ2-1,CASSSYRGAGDNEQFF,TGTGCCAGCAGCTCCTACAGGGGGGCGGGGGACAATGAGCAGTTCTTC
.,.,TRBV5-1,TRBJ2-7,CASSLLPQGTYEQYF,TGCGCCAGCAGCTTGCTCCCACAGGGTACTTACGAGCAGTACTTC
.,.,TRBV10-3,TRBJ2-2,CAIFSRAGELFF,TGTGCCATTTTTAGCCGGGCCGGGGAGCTGTTTTTT
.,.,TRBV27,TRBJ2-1,CASSLSMNNEQFF,TGTGCCAGCAGTTTATCGATGAACAATGAGCAGTTCTTC
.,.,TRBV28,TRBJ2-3,CASRMTTDTQYF,TGTGCCAGCAGGATGACAACAGATACGCAGTATTTT
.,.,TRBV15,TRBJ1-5,CATSRSQGTYQPQHF,TGTGCCACCAGCAGATCCCAGGGGACTTATCAGCCCCAGCATTTT
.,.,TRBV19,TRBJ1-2,CASISRDGRYGYTF,TGTGCCAGTATCTCCCGGGACGGTCGCTATGGCTACACCTTC
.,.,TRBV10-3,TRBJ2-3,CAISESRAGTGLDTQYF,TGTGCCATCAGTGAGTCGAGGGCGGGAACGGGCCTCGATACGCAGTATTTT
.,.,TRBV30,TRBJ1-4,CAWSATAGKLFF,TGTGCCTGGAGCGCAACCGCAGGAAAACTGTTTTTT
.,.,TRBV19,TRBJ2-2,CAAVASVTGELFF,TGTGCCGCGGTGGCGAGCGTCACCGGGGAGCTGTTTTTT
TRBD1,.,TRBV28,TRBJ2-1,CASSLLGTGDYNEQFF,TGTGCCAGCAGTTTATTAGGGACAGGGGACTACAATGAGCAGTTCTTC
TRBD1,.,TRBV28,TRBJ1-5,CASTPGQGYQPQHF,TGTGCCAGCACCCCAGGACAGGGGTATCAGCCCCAGCATTTT
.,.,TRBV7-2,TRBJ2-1,CASSFQSGFLHNEQFF,TGTGCCAGCAGCTTTCAGTCGGGGTTCCTCCACAATGAGCAGTTCTTC
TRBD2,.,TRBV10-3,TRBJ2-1,CAISEAPGLAGGGEQFF,TGTGCCATCAGTGAGGCCCCGGGACTAGCGGGAGGGGGTGAGCAGTTCTTC
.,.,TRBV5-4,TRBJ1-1,CASSLKGQGSANTEAFF,TGTGCCAGCAGCTTGAAGGGCCAGGGGAGCGCAAACACTGAAGCTTTCTTT
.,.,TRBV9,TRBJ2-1,CASSVGAGLLYNEQFF,TGTGCCAGCAGCGTAGGGGCGGGCCTTTTATACAATGAGCAGTTCTTC
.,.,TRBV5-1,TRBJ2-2,CASSLYTDTGELFF,TGCGCCAGCAGCTTGTATACGGACACCGGGGAGCTGTTTTTT
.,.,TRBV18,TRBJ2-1,CASSPGGSYNEQFF,TGTGCCAGCTCACCGGGGGGCTCCTACAATGAGCAGTTCTTC
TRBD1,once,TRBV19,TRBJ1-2,CASRPTGLYGYTF,TGTGCCAGTAGACCGACAGGGTTATATGGCTACACCTTC
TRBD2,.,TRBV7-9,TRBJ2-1,CASSPPGLAGFDEQFF,TGTGCCAGCAGCCCACCGGGACTAGCGGGCTTCGATGAGCAGTTCTTC
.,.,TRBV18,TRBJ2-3,CASSPAWDTQYF,TGTGCCAGCTCTCCAGCCTGGGATACGCAGTATTTT
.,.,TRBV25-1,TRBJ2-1,CASSGRGSHPNEQFF,TGTGCCAGCAGTGGAAGGGGCTCCCATCCCAATGAGCAGTTCTTC
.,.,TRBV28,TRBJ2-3,CASGVRGRRTDTQYF,TGTGCCAGCGGAGTACGGGGGAGGCGGACAGATACGCAGTATTTT
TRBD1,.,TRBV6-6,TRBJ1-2,CASSYPDRGNGYTF,TGTGCCAGCAGTTACCCCGACAGGGGTAATGGCTACACCTTC